These 30 T cell receptor beta chains were all obtained from the same sample, sequenced in a study of cytomegalovirus exposure and HLA in healthy donors. The PCR employed 60 Vbeta primers together with 13 Jbeta primers. TCRdb's table, derived via immunoSEQ multiplex PCR, lists solely in-frame clones and lacks some. The sample contains some 120,000 clones, 60% to 85% of which appear only once. The sample was PBMCs. These receptors all stem from a woman between 40 and 50 years old in good health and CMV-seropositive.

This rearrangement joins TRBV6-5 to TRBJ2-7; 7 nucleotides agree with TRBD1. This CDR3 has 15 residues. Per the germline V gene, CDR1 is MNHEY and CDR2 is SVGAGI. V trimming: 5 bases; J trimming: 1 base; junction bases outside the gene matches: 8. The CDR3 DNA sequence: TGTGCCAGCAGTACACGGACAGGTGGGTCCTACGAGCAGTACTTC. This translates into CASSTRTGGSYEQYF.

This chain uses TRBV15 with TRBJ2-1; D remains ambiguous. Per germline, CDR1 LNHNV and CDR2 YYDKDF (reference sequence). CDR3 size: 14 residues. Deletions cut 3 bases from V and 0 bases from J, with 6 bases between. CDR3 in amino acids: CATSSFGSYNEQFF. For the CDR3, the DNA is TGTGCCACCAGCAGCTTCGGCTCCTACAATGAGCAGTTCTTC. Drawing the rest from reference TRBV15 and TRBJ2-1, the complete variable domain is DAMVIQNPRYQVTQFGKPVTLSCSQTLNHNVMYWYQQKSSQAPKLLFHYYDKDFNNEADTPDNFQSRRPNTSFCFLDIRSPGLGDTAMYLCATSSFGSYNEQFFGPGTRLTVL.

The rearrangement uses TRBV4-3 and TRBJ2-3, with D perhaps TRBD2 (5 bases). The ends were cut back, 0 bases at V and 2 bases at J, with 9 bases in the middle. The V gene's germline CDR1 is LGHNA and CDR2 YSLEER. The CDR3 loop spans 15 amino acids. CDR3: CASSQDSVFTDTQYF. CDR3 nucleotide sequence: TGCGCCAGCAGCCAAGATAGCGTCTTCACAGATACGCAGTATTTT.

The chain recombines TRBV25-1 with TRBJ2-3, with a tentative D call TRBD1 (5 bases). Per the germline V gene, CDR1 is MGHDK and CDR2 is SYGVNS. Trimming pared 0 bases from V and 2 bases from J, leaving 15 bases between. The CDR3 spans 17 residues. CDR3 bases: TGTGCCAGCAGTGAATATAAGGGGCAGGGATACACAGATACGCAGTATTTT. Translating it yields CASSEYKGQGYTDTQYF.

This clone was found a few times. V and J are TRBV19 and TRBJ1-2, with TRBD1 matching 7 bases. This CDR3 has 14 amino acids. Trimming cost V 2 bases and J 4 bases; bases outside gene matches: 4. Per germline, CDR1 LNHDA and CDR2 SQIVND (reference sequence). CDR3 residues: CASSIIGGLYGYTF. The CDR3 bases are TGTGCCAGTAGTATAATAGGGGGCCTCTATGGCTACACCTTC.

The chain is built from TRBV7-9 and TRBJ2-7; the D gene is possibly TRBD1 (6 bases). The CDR3 sequence is 16 residues long. Germline CDR1 SEHNR, CDR2 FQNEAQ (reference sequence). Trimming removed 1 base at V and 2 bases at J, with 15 bases between. CDR3 sequence (DNA): TGTGCCAGCAGCTTAGGCCAATTCCGGGACACCTACGAGCAGTACTTC. It encodes CASSLGQFRDTYEQYF. Looking up the rest from reference TRBV7-9 and TRBJ2-7 gives the full variable domain: DTGVSQNPRHKITKRGQNVTFRCDPISEHNRLYWYRQTLGQGPEFLTYFQNEAQLEKSRLLSDRFSAERPKGSFSTLEIQRTEQGDSAMYLCASSLGQFRDTYEQYFGPGTRLTVT.

The V and J genes are TRBV7-2 and TRBJ2-5; D is unclear. The germline V gene encodes CDR1 SGHTA and CDR2 FQGNSA. The CDR3 length is 15 residues. The ends were cut back, 3 bases at V and 4 bases at J, with 15 bases in the middle. The CDR3 region has the DNA TGTGCCAGCAGCTTGGTTCGGTTGTCTTTAGAGACCCAGTACTTC. The encoded protein is CASSLVRLSLETQYF.

The gene calls are TRBV27 and TRBJ1-6; D remains ambiguous. CDR1 and CDR2 (germline): MNHEY, SMNVEV (reference sequence). This CDR3 has 12 amino acids. V lost 4 bases, J lost 12 bases, and 10 bases lay in between. CDR3 protein: CASSYSPGPLHF. The CDR3 bases are TGTGCCAGCAGTTACTCCCCGGGACCCCTCCACTTT.

The chain employs TRBV11-1 and TRBJ1-1; 7 bases fit TRBD1. The germline V gene encodes CDR1 SGHAT and CDR2 FQDESV (reference sequence). CDR3 length: 15 residues. V shed 3 bases and J 5 bases; nucleotides not matched to a gene: 9. The CDR3 loop is CASSFLQGSRTEAFF. CDR3 in DNA: TGTGCCAGCAGCTTCTTACAGGGGAGCAGGACTGAAGCTTTCTTT. The variable domain in full, completed from reference TRBV11-1 and TRBJ1-1, reads EAEVAQSPRYKITEKSQAVAFWCDPISGHATLYWYRQILGQGPELLVQFQDESVVDDSQLPKDRFSAERLKGVDSTLKIQPAELGDSAMYLCASSFLQGSRTEAFFGQGTRLTVV.

The J gene is TRBJ2-1, the V gene TRBV6-6, with 9 positions matching TRBD2. There are 15 residues in the CDR3. Germline V gene sequence: CDR1 MNHNY, CDR2 SVGAGI (reference sequence). Trimming removed 6 bases from V and 8 bases from J; junction bases left unmatched: 11. CDR3 sequence reads: CASRHHLIAGDEQFF. The CDR3 DNA reads as TGTGCCAGCAGGCACCACCTTATAGCGGGAGATGAGCAGTTCTTC.

V usage is TRBV6-5 and J usage is TRBJ1-2; D may be TRBD1 (5 bases). Per germline, CDR1 MNHEY and CDR2 SVGAGI. The CDR3 runs to 16 residues. V lost 0 bases and J lost 2, with 13 bases in between. CDR3 nucleotide sequence: TGTGCCAGCAGTTACTCGAGTTCAGCAGGGAACTATGGCTACACCTTC. Its translation: CASSYSSSAGNYGYTF.

The gene calls are TRBV13 and TRBJ2-7, with 8 bases lining up with TRBD2. The CDR3 sequence is 15 residues long. Germline V CDR1 and CDR2: PRHDT, FYEKMQ (reference sequence). Trimming removed 5 bases from V and 6 bases from J; junction bases left unmatched: 12. As DNA, the CDR3 is TGTGCCAGCAGCCCAACGACTAGCGCTGGTCGCGAGCAGTACTTC. Translation gives CASSPTTSAGREQYF.

The rearrangement joins TRBV7-9 to TRBJ2-7; 10 positions match TRBD2. The CDR3 runs 15 residues. The germline V gene encodes CDR1 SEHNR and CDR2 FQNEAQ (reference sequence). The ends lost 7 bases at V and 5 bases at J; junction bases unmatched: 11. The CDR3 DNA sequence: TGTGCCAGCAACCCCCCAGCGGGAGGGCCGAACGAGCAGTACTTC. Encoded protein: CASNPPAGGPNEQYF.

This clone was detected a few times. This sequence joins TRBV9 and TRBJ1-1, with TRBD1 identical over 7 bases. CDR3 size: 13 residues. V was clipped by 0 bases and J by 7 bases; unmatched bases: 3. CDR1 and CDR2 from the germline V gene are SGDLS and YYNGEE. As DNA, the CDR3 is TGTGCCAGCAGCGTAGGACAGGGCAATGAAGCTTTCTTT. This encodes CASSVGQGNEAFF.

This chain uses TRBV5-8 with TRBJ2-7; a weak D match, TRBD1 (6 bases). The CDR3 spans 20 residues. V was clipped by 1 base and J by 0 bases, with 26 bases between them. Germline V gives CDR1 SGHTS, CDR2 YDEGEE. This chain's CDR3 is CASSLYLYWSRQATSYEQYF. DNA for the CDR3: TGTGCCAGCAGCTTGTATTTGTATTGGTCGAGACAGGCTACCTCCTACGAGCAGTACTTC.

This clone showed up just a few times. The J gene is TRBJ2-7, the V gene TRBV11-2, with a possible D match to TRBD1 (6 bases). Germline V CDR1 and CDR2: SGHAT, FQNNGV. This CDR3 has 15 residues. Trimming took off 3 bases at V and 4 bases at J, with 16 bases between the two ends. CDR3 residues: CASSLSGRGKYEQYF. The CDR3 DNA sequence: TGTGCCAGCAGCTTGAGCGGCAGGGGAAAGTACGAGCAGTACTTC.

This clone was counted a single time. V and J are TRBV6-6 and TRBJ2-5; D possibly corresponds to TRBD1 (6 bases). V lost 5 bases, J lost 4 bases, and 14 bases lay in between. CDR3 size: 14 residues. The V gene's germline CDR1 is MNHNY and CDR2 SVGAGI (reference sequence). For the CDR3, the DNA is TGTGCCAGCAGTAACACAGGGAGCCGAGAGACCCAGTACTTC. Amino acids: CASSNTGSRETQYF.

V is TRBV6-1 and J is TRBJ1-1, with D possibly matching TRBD1 (6 bases). This CDR3 has 15 amino acids. The V and J ends lost 1 base and 1 base respectively, with 10 bases between them. Germline lookup yields CDR1 MNHNS and CDR2 SASEGT. Here the CDR3 reads CASSEGVGGNTEAFF. CDR3 in DNA: TGTGCCAGCAGTGAAGGTGTAGGGGGGAACACTGAAGCTTTCTTT.

The genes are TRBV27 and TRBJ2-1; D is perhaps TRBD2 (5 bases). V dropped 5 bases and J dropped 10 bases, with 15 bases sitting between them. Germline assignment: CDR1 MNHEY and CDR2 SMNVEV (reference sequence). The CDR3 runs to 13 residues. The CDR3, as DNA: TGTGCCAGCAGTCACGGACTGGCTCAGGAGCAGTTCTTC. Translated: CASSHGLAQEQFF.

The chain employs TRBV28 and TRBJ2-3; 8 bases agree with TRBD1. The length of the CDR3 is 20 residues. The trim removed 5 bases at V and 3 bases at J, leaving 22 bases unmatched. Germline CDR1 MDHEN, CDR2 SYDVKM. The CDR3 reads CASSPWTGRTQFSQTDTQYF. Written as DNA, the CDR3 is TGTGCCAGCAGTCCTTGGACAGGGAGAACCCAATTTTCCCAGACAGATACGCAGTATTTT.

The chain links TRBV5-4 to TRBJ1-2; the match to TRBD1 covers 7 bases. V lost 3 bases to trimming and J lost 8 bases; unmatched junction nucleotides: 7. This CDR3 is 13 amino acids long. Germline-derived CDR1 and CDR2 are SGHNT and YYREEE (reference sequence). CDR3 residues: CASSSGQQTGYTF. The CDR3 coding sequence is TGTGCCAGCAGCTCGGGACAGCAGACGGGCTACACCTTC.

This clone was detected only once. This chain connects TRBV6-5 to TRBJ1-1, with TRBD1 identical over 7 bases. The CDR3 has 13 amino acids. The V segment lost 11 bases and the J segment 5 bases; nucleotides outside the gene matches: 11. The germline V gene encodes CDR1 MNHEY and CDR2 SVGAGI. The CDR3 DNA is TGTGCCGCCCACCACGGACAGGTGACTGAAGCTTTCTTT. Amino acid sequence: CAAHHGQVTEAFF.

The rearrangement uses TRBV25-1 and TRBJ1-2; 9 bases are shared with TRBD1. Germline V CDR1 and CDR2: MGHDK, SYGVNS. The junction had 15 bases not matched to a gene; V was cut back by 8 bases and J by 8 bases. CDR3 size: 15 residues. The CDR3 loop reads CASGQQGALSGGYTF. Written as DNA, the CDR3 is TGTGCCAGCGGTCAACAGGGGGCCCTATCGGGAGGCTACACCTTC.

The CDR3 loop reads CASSFDGGGGTEAFF. CDR3 DNA sequence: TGTGCCAGCAGCTTCGACGGGGGGGGAGGCACTGAAGCTTTCTTT. This sequence joins TRBV5-6 and TRBJ1-1; tentatively, D is TRBD1 (5 bases). Germline CDR1 SGHDT, CDR2 YYEEEE. The CDR3 runs to 15 residues. Trimming removed 2 bases at V and 4 bases at J, with 15 bases between.

In regard to this clone: Other DNA sequences in the sample encode the same CDR3. The gene calls are TRBV6-5 and TRBJ1-1; tentative D call: TRBD1 (5 bases). V lost 5 bases and J lost 8, with 9 bases in between. The germline V gene has CDR1 MNHEY and CDR2 SVGAGI. The CDR3 loop spans 11 amino acids. In DNA form, the CDR3 reads TGTGCCAGCAGTCGCGGGACCGAAGCTTTCTTT. Protein product: CASSRGTEAFF.

The gene calls are TRBV9 and TRBJ1-2; D is unresolved. CDR1 and CDR2 from the germline V gene are SGDLS and YYNGEE. The length of the CDR3 is 14 residues. V lost 3 bases and J 1 base, leaving 10 bases between the germline ends. CDR3 loop: CASSARGVNYGYTF. The CDR3, as DNA: TGTGCCAGCAGCGCCCGAGGAGTTAACTATGGCTACACCTTC.

This clone was observed a handful of times. The V call is TRBV28, the J call TRBJ2-7, with 9 bases identical to TRBD2. The junction had 7 bases not matched to a gene; V was cut back by 7 bases and J by 3 bases. The CDR3 consists of 14 residues. The germline CDR1 and CDR2 sequences are MDHEN and SYDVKM. The CDR3 loop reads CASTGREGLYEQYF. CDR3 nucleotides: TGTGCCAGCACCGGGCGGGAGGGCCTCTACGAGCAGTACTTC.

The chain joins TRBV25-1 to TRBJ2-7; maybe TRBD2 (6 bases). The CDR3 has 16 residues. Germline lookup yields CDR1 MGHDK and CDR2 SYGVNS. The ends were cut back, 2 bases at V and 5 bases at J, with 19 bases in the middle. CDR3 sequence (DNA): TGTGCCAGCAGTGAAACTTCCGGAGGGCCGGCCCACGAGCAGTACTTC. It codes for CASSETSGGPAHEQYF.

This clone was picked up one time. The V gene is TRBV7-6, the J gene TRBJ1-1; D remains ambiguous. Germline CDR1 SGHVS, CDR2 FNYEAQ. This CDR3 comprises 14 residues. V was clipped by 5 bases and J by 7 bases, with 17 bases between them. The CDR3 DNA sequence: TGTGCCAGCAGCCCCAGTACGCGACGAGGTGAAGCTTTCTTT. Its protein is CASSPSTRRGEAFF.

V and J are TRBV6-1 and TRBJ2-7; 11 nucleotides match TRBD2. In germline, CDR1 is MNHNS, CDR2 SASEGT. V was pared by 1 base and J by 2 bases, with 1 base of the junction left unmatched. The CDR3 covers 15 residues. DNA for the CDR3: TGTGCCAGCAGTGAAGTAGCGGGAGGGCCCTACGAGCAGTACTTC. Its translation: CASSEVAGGPYEQYF.